What follows are 14 T cell receptor beta chains derived from one specimen sequenced in a study of T cell repertoires in cytomegalovirus infection. Each CDR3 protein is one row after TCRdb ran MiXCR on the reads. The sample has about 770,000 distinct CDR3 sequences, under 35% seen once. These TCRs' antigens remain unknown. The sequencing used cultured CD8+ T cells from PBMCs, collected from culture after CMV antigen stimulation. Receptor source: a human donor in good health (CMV status not recorded). Some clones in this sample may be carry-over from other donors' samples.

In its sample, this clonotype was seen a few times. V gene TRBV5-1 combines with J gene TRBJ2-7; TRBD1 might be the D (5 bases). Germline loops: CDR1 SGHRS, CDR2 YFSETQ. The CDR3 runs to 13 residues. Trimming cost V 3 bases and J 7 bases, with 14 bases left between them. CDR3 amino acids: CASSWQGGREQYV. The CDR3 DNA reads as TGCGCCAGCAGCTGGCAGGGTGGCAGGGAGCAGTACGTC.

The chain is built from TRBV6-2 or TRBV6-3 and TRBJ2-1, with TRBD1 as a possible D gene (6 bases). Between the trimmed V and J ends, which lost 2 bases and 8 bases, there was a span of 16 bases. The CDR3 runs 15 residues. Germline V lookup: CDR1 MNHEY, CDR2 SVGEGT. CDR3 DNA sequence: TGTGCCAGCAGTTACGGGGGCCCCCCGGTCGATGAGCAGTTCTTC. This gives the protein CASSYGGPPVDEQFF.

In its sample, this clonotype was seen a few times. This chain uses TRBV7-8 with TRBJ2-3; tentatively, D is TRBD2 (6 bases). Germline CDR1 is SGHVS and CDR2 is FQNEAQ. V was trimmed by 5 bases and J by 3 bases, leaving 18 bases between them. The CDR3 has 16 residues. CDR3 protein: CASSPLGGRGTDTQYF. The CDR3 nucleotides read TGTGCCAGCAGCCCCCTTGGCGGCCGGGGGACAGATACGCAGTATTTT. The variable domain in full, completed from reference TRBV7-8 and TRBJ2-3, reads GAGVSQSPRYKVAKRGQDVALRCDPISGHVSLFWYQQALGQGPEFLTYFQNEAQLDKSGLPSDRFFAERPEGSVSTLKIQRTQQEDSAVYLCASSPLGGRGTDTQYFGPGTRLTVL.

The V gene is TRBV12-3 or TRBV12-4, the J gene TRBJ2-2; TRBD2 is a possible D gene (5 bases). Trimming cost V 0 bases and J 6 bases, with 11 bases left between them. This CDR3 is 15 amino acids long. In nucleotides, the CDR3 is TGTGCCAGCAGTTTAGCGCCTCGGGAAGCCGGGGAGCTGTTTTTT. Encoded protein: CASSLAPREAGELFF.

V gene TRBV2 combines with J gene TRBJ1-1; TRBD1 might be the D (5 bases). Deletions cut 8 bases from V and 2 bases from J, with 12 bases between. CDR1 and CDR2 from the germline V gene are SNHLY and FYNNEI. CDR3 length equals 13 residues. The CDR3 DNA reads TGTGCCAGCCAGGGCAGGAAAAACACTGAAGCTTTCTTT. It codes for CASQGRKNTEAFF.

Many counts were recorded for this clonotype. This sequence joins TRBV7-2 and TRBJ2-1; 9 nucleotides match TRBD2. V lost 6 bases to trimming and J lost 7 bases; unmatched junction nucleotides: 13. This CDR3 has 16 residues. CDR1 and CDR2 (germline): SGHTA, FQGNSA. As DNA, the CDR3 is TGTGCCAGCAGTTTACCTGCGGGGGGGCCGGGAAATGAGCAGTTCTTC. Residues: CASSLPAGGPGNEQFF.

The sample holds a few counts of this clonotype. The rearrangement uses TRBV6-1 and TRBJ1-1; weak D call: TRBD1 (5 bases). The germline V gene has CDR1 MNHNS and CDR2 SASEGT. The ends were cut back, 8 bases at V and 6 bases at J, with 13 bases in the middle. CDR3 length: 12 residues. This CDR3 reads CASWDFSPEAFF. The CDR3 bases are TGTGCCAGCTGGGACTTCTCGCCTGAAGCTTTCTTT.

The table lists this clonotype with many counts. The chain employs TRBV7-2 and TRBJ2-7, with TRBD1 matching 12 bases. The CDR3 is made up of 22 amino acids. With V trimmed by 4 bases and J by 3 bases, 25 bases remained unmatched. Germline CDR1 SGHTA, CDR2 FQGNSA. The CDR3 DNA is TGTGCCAGCAGCTCCCCCGATGGGCCCGCTCCGGGACAGGGGGCCTGGGTCTACGAGCAGTACGTC. Translation: CASSSPDGPAPGQGAWVYEQYV.

The chain has TRBV27 and TRBJ2-4; D is unclear. The CDR3 totals 11 residues. The germline gives CDR1 MNHEY, CDR2 SMNVEV (reference sequence). The ends were cut back, 6 bases at V and 8 bases at J, with 8 bases in the middle. The CDR3 nucleotides read TGTGCCAGCAGCTATAGGGACATTCAGTACTTC. Its protein is CASSYRDIQYF.

This chain uses TRBV2 with TRBJ2-2; D gene unclear. The CDR3 is 14 residues long. The V end was cut by 6 bases, the J end by 1 base, with 9 bases between. Germline lookup yields CDR1 SNHLY and CDR2 FYNNEI. CDR3 nucleotide sequence: TGTGCCAGCAGGGAACGACAGAACACCGGGGAGCTGTTTTTT. Translated: CASRERQNTGELFF.

This clonotype was found a few times. V is TRBV7-9 and J is TRBJ2-3, with 8 positions matching TRBD2. The trim removed 5 bases at V and 2 bases at J, leaving 9 bases unmatched. The CDR3 covers 16 residues. Germline CDR1 and CDR2: SEHNR and FQNEAQ (reference sequence). The CDR3 DNA reads TGTGCCAGCAGCATGCCTCGCGGGGGGCCCACAGATACGCAGTATTTT. Its protein product is CASSMPRGGPTDTQYF.

This clonotype came up a few times. The chain recombines TRBV2 with TRBJ2-1; 12 bases agree with TRBD1. Germline V gene lookup returns CDR1 SNHLY and CDR2 FYNNEI. Germline trimming cut 8 bases from V and 8 bases from J; bases unmatched to any gene: 4. The CDR3 is 13 amino acids. CDR3 amino acids: CASRDRGPDEQFF. The CDR3 DNA is TGTGCCAGCCGGGACAGGGGGCCGGATGAGCAGTTCTTC.

In this sample, this clonotype turned up once. The rearrangement links TRBV27 to TRBJ2-7, with 7 bases identical to TRBD1. This CDR3 is 14 amino acids long. Germline CDR1 MNHEY, CDR2 SMNVEV (reference sequence). After removal of 3 bases from V and 5 bases from J, the junction contained 7 bases not matched to a gene. This CDR3 is CASSFTGATDEQYF. The CDR3 coding sequence is TGTGCCAGCAGTTTTACAGGGGCAACGGACGAGCAGTACTTC.

This clonotype appeared a few times. V is TRBV7-6 and J is TRBJ1-3; D is ambiguous. The CDR3 totals 16 residues. Germline V gene sequence: CDR1 SGHVS, CDR2 FNYEAQ. With 4 bases removed from V and 0 bases from J, the gap between germline ends came to 13 bases. CDR3 region: CASSWEAASSGNTIYF. The CDR3 DNA follows: TGTGCCAGCAGCTGGGAGGCGGCAAGCTCTGGAAACACCATATATTTT.